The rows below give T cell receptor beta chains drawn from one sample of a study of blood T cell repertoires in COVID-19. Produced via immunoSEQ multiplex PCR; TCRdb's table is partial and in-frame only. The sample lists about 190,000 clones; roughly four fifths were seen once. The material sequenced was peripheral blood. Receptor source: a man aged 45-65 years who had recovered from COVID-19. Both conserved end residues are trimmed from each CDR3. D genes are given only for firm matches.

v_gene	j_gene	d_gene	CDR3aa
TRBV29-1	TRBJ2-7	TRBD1	SVGTRGQVDEQY
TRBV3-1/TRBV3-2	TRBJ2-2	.	ASSRMWEAGELF
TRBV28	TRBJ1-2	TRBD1	ASSSDRVWNGYT
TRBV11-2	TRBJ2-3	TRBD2	ASSSGLAAGDTQY
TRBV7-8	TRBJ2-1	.	ASRPTYNEQF
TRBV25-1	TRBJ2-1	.	ASSEFEGTYNEQF
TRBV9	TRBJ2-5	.	ASSPGTGPGLGETQY
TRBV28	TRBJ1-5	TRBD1	ASSLSGQPGDQPQH
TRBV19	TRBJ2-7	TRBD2	ASSLAGDEQY
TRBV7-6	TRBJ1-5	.	ASSLETGNQPQH
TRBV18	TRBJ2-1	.	ASSPPSNEQF
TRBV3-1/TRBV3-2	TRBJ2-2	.	ASSQDGAIEGELF
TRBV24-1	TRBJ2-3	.	ATSDARRADTQY